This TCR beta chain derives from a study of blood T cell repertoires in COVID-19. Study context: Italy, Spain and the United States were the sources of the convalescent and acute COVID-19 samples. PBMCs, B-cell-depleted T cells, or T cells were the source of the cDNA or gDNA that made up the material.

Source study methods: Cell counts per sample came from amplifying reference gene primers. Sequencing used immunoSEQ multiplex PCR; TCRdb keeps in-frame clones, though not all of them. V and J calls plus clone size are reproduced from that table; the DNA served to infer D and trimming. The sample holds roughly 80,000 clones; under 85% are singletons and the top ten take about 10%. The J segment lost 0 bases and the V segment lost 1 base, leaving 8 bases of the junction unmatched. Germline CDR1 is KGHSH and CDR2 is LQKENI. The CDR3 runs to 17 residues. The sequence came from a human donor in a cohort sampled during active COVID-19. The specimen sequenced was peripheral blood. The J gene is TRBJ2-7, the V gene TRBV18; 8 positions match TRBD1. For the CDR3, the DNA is TGTGCCAGCTCACCACTGATGAGGGACAGGAGCTCCTACGAGCAGTACTTC. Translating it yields CASSPLMRDRSSYEQYF.